This passage covers 10 T cell receptor beta chains from one sample sequenced in a study of Graves' ophthalmopathy and Graves' hyperthyroidism. Amplification of the TCR beta CDR3 regions used RNA transcripts (as template). The first-round RT-PCR employed HTBI primers together with the Qiagen OneStep RT-PCR kit. A multiplex PCR was then performed as the second round. TCRdb passed the multiplex PCR reads through MiXCR, listing each CDR3 protein once. The sample has hundreds of thousands of distinct CDR3 sequences, about two fifths seen once; the top ten hold roughly 3%. The sequencing input was peripheral blood. These receptors came from an adult man with Graves' ophthalmopathy.

The chain has TRBV25-1 and TRBJ1-2, with 8 bases that match TRBD1. J lost 8 bases, V lost 6 bases, and 8 bases had no gene match. The length of the CDR3 is 13 residues. Germline CDR1 and CDR2: MGHDK and SYGVNS. As DNA, the CDR3 is TGTGCCAGCAGGACCGCAGGGGGCGGCGGCTACACCTTC. This gives the protein CASRTAGGGGYTF.

In this sample, this clonotype turned up a few times. The chain carries TRBV5-6 and TRBJ1-2; tentatively, D is TRBD1 (5 bases). Germline assignment: CDR1 SGHDT and CDR2 YYEEEE. Deletions cut 4 bases from V and 4 bases from J, with 14 bases between. This CDR3 contains 14 residues. CDR3 sequence (DNA): TGTGCCAGCAGCGGGGATCGGGGGGGCTATGGCTACACCTTC. It codes for CASSGDRGGYGYTF.

This clonotype has a handful of counts. J is TRBJ2-7 and V is TRBV10-3, with D possibly TRBD1 on 6 matching bases. Germline values: CDR1 ENHRY, CDR2 SYGVKD. The CDR3 has 15 residues. V was clipped by 10 bases and J by 1 base, with 20 bases between them. As DNA, the CDR3 is TGTGCCAGCACCGATGGGACAAAGTCTTCCTACGAGCAGTACTTC. Protein: CASTDGTKSSYEQYF.

This clonotype appeared many times. This chain connects TRBV10-3 to TRBJ1-2; D is possibly TRBD1 (6 bases). CDR3 length: 13 residues. Trimming took off 6 bases at V and 6 bases at J, with 14 bases between the two ends. In germline, CDR1 is ENHRY, CDR2 SYGVKD. In DNA, the CDR3 is TGTGCCATCAGGAGACAGGTCAAAGATGGCTACACCTTC. As protein: CAIRRQVKDGYTF.

About this clonotype itself: A single base separates this from a much larger clone, so it may be a read error. The chain has TRBV20-1 and TRBJ1-4; D is unclear. Germline lookup yields CDR1 DFQATT and CDR2 SNEGSKA (reference sequence). The CDR3 covers 14 residues. The chain's CDR3 is CSASGVGTNERLFF. For the CDR3, the DNA is TGCAGTGCTAGTGGGGTGGGTACTAATGAAAGACTGTTTTTT.

This clonotype was observed at least ten times. In DNA form, the CDR3 reads TGTGCCAGCAGCCCCTCAAGTGGATCAGCGGGGGCCGGGGAGCTGTTTTTT. The encoded protein is CASSPSSGSAGAGELFF. The V call is TRBV7-9, the J call TRBJ2-2; 8 bases are a match to TRBD2. The junction had 14 bases not matched to a gene; V was cut back by 5 bases and J by 6 bases. Looked up from germline, CDR1 is SEHNR and CDR2 is FQNEAQ (reference sequence). The CDR3 sequence is 17 residues long. The complete variable domain, with remaining parts taken from reference TRBV7-9 and TRBJ2-2, reads DTGVSQNPRHKITKRGQNVTFRCDPISEHNRLYWYRQTLGQGPEFLTYFQNEAQLEKSRLLSDRFSAERPKGSFSTLEIQRTEQGDSAMYLCASSPSSGSAGAGELFFGEGSRLTVL.

This clonotype has at least ten counts. CDR3 loop: CASSGEYQETQYF. The CDR3 coding sequence is TGTGCCAGCAGTGGGGAGTACCAAGAGACCCAGTACTTC. The chain joins TRBV7-9 to TRBJ2-5; D is possibly TRBD2 (5 bases). Trimming removed 6 bases from V and 0 bases from J, with 8 bases in between. CDR1 and CDR2 (germline): SEHNR, FQNEAQ (reference sequence). This CDR3 has 13 residues. Supplemented by reference TRBV7-9 and TRBJ2-5, the full variable domain reads DTGVSQNPRHKITKRGQNVTFRCDPISEHNRLYWYRQTLGQGPEFLTYFQNEAQLEKSRLLSDRFSAERPKGSFSTLEIQRTEQGDSAMYLCASSGEYQETQYFGPGTRLLVL.

This clonotype was counted once. Mismatch with germline at one junction end may stem from a read error. CDR3 in amino acids: CASSQEVASNTGELFF. CDR3 coding DNA: TGCGCCAGCAGCCAAGAGGTAGCGTCTAACACCGGGGAGCTGTTTTTT. The gene calls are TRBV2 and TRBJ2-2; possible D gene TRBD2, 5 bases. The length of the CDR3 is 16 residues. The V gene's germline CDR1 is SNHLY and CDR2 FYNNEI. Filled out from reference TRBV2 and TRBJ2-2, the complete variable domain reads EPEVTQTPSHQVTQMGQEVILRCVPISNHLYFYWYRQILGQKVEFLVSFYNNEISEKSEIFDDQFSVERPDGSNFTLKIRSTKLEDSAMYFCASSQEVASNTGELFFGEGSRLTVL.

This clonotype showed up just a few times. The chain joins TRBV24-1 to TRBJ2-1, with D perhaps TRBD2 (5 bases). The V gene's germline CDR1 is KGHDR and CDR2 SFDVKD. Between the trimmed V and J ends, which lost 7 bases and 6 bases, there was a span of 12 bases. The CDR3 covers 13 residues. This CDR3 is CATSGMAPNEQFF. DNA of the CDR3: TGTGCCACCAGCGGGATGGCTCCCAATGAGCAGTTCTTC.

This clonotype was seen repeatedly, ten times or more. The genes are TRBV19 and TRBJ1-2; a weak D match, TRBD1 (5 bases). Trimming pared 6 bases from V and 1 base from J, leaving 9 bases between. This CDR3 is built from 13 residues. Germline loops: CDR1 LNHDA, CDR2 SQIVND (reference sequence). Here the CDR3 DNA reads TGTGCCAGTAGGACGACAGATAACTATGGCTACACCTTC. Its translation is CASRTTDNYGYTF.